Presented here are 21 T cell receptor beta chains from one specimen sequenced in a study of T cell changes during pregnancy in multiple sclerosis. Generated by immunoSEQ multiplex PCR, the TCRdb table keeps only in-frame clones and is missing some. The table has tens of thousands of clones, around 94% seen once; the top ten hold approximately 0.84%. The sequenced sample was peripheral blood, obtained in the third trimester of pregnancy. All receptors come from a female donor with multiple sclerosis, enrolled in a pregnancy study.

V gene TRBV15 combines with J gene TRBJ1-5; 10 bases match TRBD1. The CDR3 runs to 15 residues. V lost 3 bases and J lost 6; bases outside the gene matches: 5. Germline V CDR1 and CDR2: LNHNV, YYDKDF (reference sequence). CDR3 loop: CATSSRTGGGQPQHF. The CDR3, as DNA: TGTGCCACCAGCAGTCGGACAGGGGGGGGTCAGCCCCAGCATTTT.

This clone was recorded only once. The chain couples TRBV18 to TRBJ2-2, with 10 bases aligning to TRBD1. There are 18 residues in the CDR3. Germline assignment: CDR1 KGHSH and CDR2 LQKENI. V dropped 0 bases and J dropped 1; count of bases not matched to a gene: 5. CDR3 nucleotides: TGTGCCAGCTCACCACCAACGACAGGGGGCCTGAACACCGGGGAGCTGTTTTTT. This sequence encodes CASSPPTTGGLNTGELFF.

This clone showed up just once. CDR3 in amino acids: CAYLPGLAVETQYF. In DNA form, the CDR3 reads TGTGCCTATCTACCGGGACTAGCTGTGGAAACCCAGTACTTC. The chain couples TRBV30 to TRBJ2-5, with TRBD2 matching 9 bases. V was pared by 7 bases and J by 8 bases, with 14 bases of the junction left unmatched. The CDR3 extends over 14 amino acids. The germline V gene has CDR1 GTSNPN and CDR2 SVGIG (reference sequence).

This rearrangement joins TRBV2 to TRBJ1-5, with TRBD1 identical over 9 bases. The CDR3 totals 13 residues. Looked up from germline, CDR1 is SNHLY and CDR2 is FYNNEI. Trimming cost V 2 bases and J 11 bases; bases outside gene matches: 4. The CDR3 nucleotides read TGTGCCAGCAGTGAAAGACAGGGGGTGGCCCAGCATTTT. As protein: CASSERQGVAQHF. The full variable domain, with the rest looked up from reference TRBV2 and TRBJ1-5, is EPEVTQTPSHQVTQMGQEVILRCVPISNHLYFYWYRQILGQKVEFLVSFYNNEISEKSEIFDDQFSVERPDGSNFTLKIRSTKLEDSAMYFCASSERQGVAQHFGDGTRLSIL.

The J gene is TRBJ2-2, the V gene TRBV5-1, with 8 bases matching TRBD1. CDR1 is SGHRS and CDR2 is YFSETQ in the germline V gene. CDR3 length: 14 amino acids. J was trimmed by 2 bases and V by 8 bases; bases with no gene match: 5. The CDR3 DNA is TGCGCCAGAACAGGGGGAAGAAACACCGGGGAGCTGTTTTTT. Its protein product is CARTGGRNTGELFF.

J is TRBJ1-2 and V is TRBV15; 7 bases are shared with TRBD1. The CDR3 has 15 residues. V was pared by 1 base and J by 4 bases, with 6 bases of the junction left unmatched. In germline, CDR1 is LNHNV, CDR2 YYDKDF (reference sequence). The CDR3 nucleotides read TGTGCCACCAGCAGAGGGGACAGCGCGAGCTATGGCTACACCTTC. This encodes CATSRGDSASYGYTF.

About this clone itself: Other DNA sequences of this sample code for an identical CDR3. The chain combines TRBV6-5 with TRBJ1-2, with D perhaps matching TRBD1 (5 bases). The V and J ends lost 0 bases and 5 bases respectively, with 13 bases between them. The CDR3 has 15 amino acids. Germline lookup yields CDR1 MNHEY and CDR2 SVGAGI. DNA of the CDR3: TGTGCCAGCAGTTACTCGCCTACGGGGGGGTATGGCTACACCTTC. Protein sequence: CASSYSPTGGYGYTF.

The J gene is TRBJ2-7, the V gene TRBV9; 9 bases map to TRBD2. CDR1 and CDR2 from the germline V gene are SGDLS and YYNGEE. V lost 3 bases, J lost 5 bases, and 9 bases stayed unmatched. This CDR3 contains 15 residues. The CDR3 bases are TGTGCCAGCAGCGCCCCGGTAGCGGGAGTCCACGAGCAGTACTTC. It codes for CASSAPVAGVHEQYF. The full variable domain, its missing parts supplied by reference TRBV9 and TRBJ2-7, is DSGVTQTPKHLITATGQRVTLRCSPRSGDLSVYWYQQSLDQGLQFLIQYYNGEERAKGNILERFSAQQFPDLHSELNLSSLELGDSALYFCASSAPVAGVHEQYFGPGTRLTVT.

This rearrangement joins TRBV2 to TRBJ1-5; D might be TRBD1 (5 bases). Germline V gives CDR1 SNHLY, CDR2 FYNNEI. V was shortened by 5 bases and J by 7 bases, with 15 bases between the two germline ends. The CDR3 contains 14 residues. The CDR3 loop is CASSWDGAGQPQHF. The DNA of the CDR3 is TGTGCCAGCAGTTGGGACGGCGCGGGGCAGCCCCAGCATTTT.

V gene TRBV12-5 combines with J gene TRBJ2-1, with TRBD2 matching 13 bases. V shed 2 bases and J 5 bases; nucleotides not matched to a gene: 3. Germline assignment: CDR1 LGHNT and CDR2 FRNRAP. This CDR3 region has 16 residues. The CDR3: CASGLRTSGSDNEQFF. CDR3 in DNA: TGTGCTAGTGGTTTGCGGACTAGCGGGAGCGACAATGAGCAGTTCTTC.

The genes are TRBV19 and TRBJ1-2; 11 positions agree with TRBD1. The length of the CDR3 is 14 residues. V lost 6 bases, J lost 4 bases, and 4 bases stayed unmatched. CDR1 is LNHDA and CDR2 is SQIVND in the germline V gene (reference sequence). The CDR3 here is CASRTGTGGYGYTF. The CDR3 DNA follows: TGTGCCAGTAGAACCGGGACAGGGGGCTATGGCTACACCTTC.

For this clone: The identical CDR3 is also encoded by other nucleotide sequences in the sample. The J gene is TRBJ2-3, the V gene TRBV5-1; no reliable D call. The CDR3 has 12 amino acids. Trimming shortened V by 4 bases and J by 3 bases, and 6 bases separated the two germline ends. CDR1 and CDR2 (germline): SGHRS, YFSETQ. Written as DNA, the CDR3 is TGCGCCAGCAGCCTTCCGACAGATACGCAGTATTTT. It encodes CASSLPTDTQYF.

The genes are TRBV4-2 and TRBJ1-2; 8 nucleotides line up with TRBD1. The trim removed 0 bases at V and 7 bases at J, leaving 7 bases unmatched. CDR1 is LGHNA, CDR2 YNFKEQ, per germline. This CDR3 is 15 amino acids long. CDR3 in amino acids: CASSQDHYRGGGYTF. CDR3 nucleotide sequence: TGTGCCAGCAGCCAAGATCATTACAGGGGGGGTGGCTACACCTTC.

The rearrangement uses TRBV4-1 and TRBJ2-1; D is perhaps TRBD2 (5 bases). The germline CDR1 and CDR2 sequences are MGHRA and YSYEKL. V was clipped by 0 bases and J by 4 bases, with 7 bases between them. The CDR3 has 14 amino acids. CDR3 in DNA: TGCGCCAGCAGCCAAGAAGAGGGTTACAATGAGCAGTTCTTC. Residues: CASSQEEGYNEQFF.

The CDR3 reads CASSFRREKLFF. CDR3 DNA: TGTGCCAGCAGTTTCAGGCGTGAAAAACTGTTTTTT. This chain links TRBV28 with TRBJ1-4; D unclear. The V and J ends lost 3 bases and 7 bases respectively, with 6 bases between them. Germline V gene sequence: CDR1 MDHEN, CDR2 SYDVKM. CDR3 length: 12 amino acids. The complete variable domain, with remaining parts taken from reference TRBV28 and TRBJ1-4, reads DVKVTQSSRYLVKRTGEKVFLECVQDMDHENMFWYRQDPGLGLRLIYFSYDVKMKEKGDIPEGYSVSREKKERFSLILESASTNQTSMYLCASSFRREKLFFGSGTQLSVL.

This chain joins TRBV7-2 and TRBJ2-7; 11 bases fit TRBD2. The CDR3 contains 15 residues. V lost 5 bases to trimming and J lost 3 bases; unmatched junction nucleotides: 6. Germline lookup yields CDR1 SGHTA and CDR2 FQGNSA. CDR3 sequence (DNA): TGTGCCAGCAGCATCGGGACTAGCGGACACTACGAGCAGTACTTC. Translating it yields CASSIGTSGHYEQYF.

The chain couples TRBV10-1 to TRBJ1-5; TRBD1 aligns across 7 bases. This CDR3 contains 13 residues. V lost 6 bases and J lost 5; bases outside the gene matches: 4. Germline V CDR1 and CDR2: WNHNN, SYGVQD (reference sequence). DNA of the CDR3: TGCGCCAGCAGCAGGACAGGCGATCAGCCCCAGCATTTT. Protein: CASSRTGDQPQHF.

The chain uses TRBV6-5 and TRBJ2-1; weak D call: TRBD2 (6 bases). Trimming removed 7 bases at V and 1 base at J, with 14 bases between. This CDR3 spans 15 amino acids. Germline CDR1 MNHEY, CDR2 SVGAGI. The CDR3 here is CASTANGGSYNEQFF. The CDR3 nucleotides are TGTGCCAGCACCGCCAACGGGGGATCCTACAATGAGCAGTTCTTC.

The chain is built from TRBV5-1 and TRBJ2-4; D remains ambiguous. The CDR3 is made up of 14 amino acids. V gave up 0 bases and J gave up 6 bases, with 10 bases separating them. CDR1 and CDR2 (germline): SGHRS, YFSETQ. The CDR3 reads CASSLASSVNIQYF. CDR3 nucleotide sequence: TGCGCCAGCAGCTTGGCCAGTTCAGTAAACATTCAGTACTTC. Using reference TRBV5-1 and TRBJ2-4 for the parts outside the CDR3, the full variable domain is KAGVTQTPRYLIKTRGQQVTLSCSPISGHRSVSWYQQTPGQGLQFLFEYFSETQRNKGNFPGRFSGRQFSNSRSEMNVSTLELGDSALYLCASSLASSVNIQYFGAGTRLSVL.

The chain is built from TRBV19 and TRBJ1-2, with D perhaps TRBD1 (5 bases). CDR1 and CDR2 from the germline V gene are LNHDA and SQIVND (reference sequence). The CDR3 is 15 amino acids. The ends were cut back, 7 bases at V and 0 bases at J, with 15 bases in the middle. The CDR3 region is CASTRSGGSNYGYTF. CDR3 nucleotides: TGTGCCAGTACCCGATCCGGGGGATCTAACTATGGCTACACCTTC.

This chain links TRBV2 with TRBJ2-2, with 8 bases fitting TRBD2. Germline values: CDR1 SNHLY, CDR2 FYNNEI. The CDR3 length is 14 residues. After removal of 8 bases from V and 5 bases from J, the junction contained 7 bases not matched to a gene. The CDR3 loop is CASLGLAVTGELFF. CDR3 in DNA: TGTGCCAGCCTTGGACTAGCCGTAACCGGGGAGCTGTTTTTT. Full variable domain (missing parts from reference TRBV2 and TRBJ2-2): EPEVTQTPSHQVTQMGQEVILRCVPISNHLYFYWYRQILGQKVEFLVSFYNNEISEKSEIFDDQFSVERPDGSNFTLKIRSTKLEDSAMYFCASLGLAVTGELFFGEGSRLTVL.